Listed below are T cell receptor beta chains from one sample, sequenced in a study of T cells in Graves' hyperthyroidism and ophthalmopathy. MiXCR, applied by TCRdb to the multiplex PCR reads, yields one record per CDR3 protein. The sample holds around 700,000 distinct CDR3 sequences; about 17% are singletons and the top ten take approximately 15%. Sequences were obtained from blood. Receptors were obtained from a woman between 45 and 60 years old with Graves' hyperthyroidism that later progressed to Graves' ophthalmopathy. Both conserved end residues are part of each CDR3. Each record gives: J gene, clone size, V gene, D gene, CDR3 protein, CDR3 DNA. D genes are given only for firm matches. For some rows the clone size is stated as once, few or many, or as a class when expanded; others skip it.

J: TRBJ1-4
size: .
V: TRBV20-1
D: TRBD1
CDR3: CSAETGETNEKLFF
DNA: TGCAGTGCGGAAACAGGGGAAACTAATGAAAAACTGTTTTTT

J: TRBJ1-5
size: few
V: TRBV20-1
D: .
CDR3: CSARDPDGSNQPQHF
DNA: TGCAGTGCTAGAGACCCGGACGGAAGCAATCAGCCCCAGCATTTT

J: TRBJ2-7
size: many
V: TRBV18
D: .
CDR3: CASSPDGYEQYF
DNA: TGTGCCAGCTCTCCTGACGGCTACGAGCAGTACTTC

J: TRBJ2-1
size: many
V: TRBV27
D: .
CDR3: CASSLSQGLTRNEQFF
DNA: TGTGCCAGCAGTTTATCGCAGGGCCTAACACGGAATGAGCAGTTCTTC

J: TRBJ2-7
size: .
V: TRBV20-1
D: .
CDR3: CSARARQYEQYF
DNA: TGCAGTGCTAGGGCCCGACAGTACGAGCAGTACTTC

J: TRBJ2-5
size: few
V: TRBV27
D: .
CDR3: CASRTGIEETQYF
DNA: TGTGCCAGCAGGACAGGTATAGAAGAGACCCAGTACTTC

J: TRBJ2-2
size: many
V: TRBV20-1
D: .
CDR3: CSARDRWRSTGELFF
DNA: TGCAGTGCTAGAGATCGGTGGAGGTCCACCGGGGAGCTGTTTTTT

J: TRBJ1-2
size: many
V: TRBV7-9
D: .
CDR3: CASSLRGDGYTF
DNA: TGTGCCAGCAGCCTGAGGGGGGATGGCTACACCTTC

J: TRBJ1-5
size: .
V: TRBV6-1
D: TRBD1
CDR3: CASSVGGGGFYQPQHF
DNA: TGTGCCAGCAGTGTTGGGGGAGGGGGCTTCTATCAGCCCCAGCATTTT

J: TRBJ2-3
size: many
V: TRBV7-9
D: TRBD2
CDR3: CASSLRQRGADTQYF
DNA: TGTGCCAGCAGCCTCCGCCAGCGGGGGGCAGATACGCAGTATTTT

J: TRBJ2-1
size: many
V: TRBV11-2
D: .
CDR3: CASSLGTILASSYNEQFF
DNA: TGTGCCAGCAGCTTAGGGACGATTCTGGCGAGCTCCTACAATGAGCAGTTCTTC

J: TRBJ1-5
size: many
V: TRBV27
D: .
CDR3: CASRVLGDSNQPQHF
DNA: TGTGCCAGCAGGGTTCTAGGGGATAGCAATCAGCCCCAGCATTTT

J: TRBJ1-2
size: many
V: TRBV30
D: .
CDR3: CAWSVMRVNYGYTF
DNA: TGTGCCTGGAGTGTAATGCGGGTGAACTATGGCTACACCTTC

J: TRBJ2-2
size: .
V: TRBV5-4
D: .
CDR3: CASSLDQRTEAYTGELFF
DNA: TGTGCCAGCAGCTTGGACCAGCGGACAGAGGCTTATACCGGGGAGCTGTTTTTT

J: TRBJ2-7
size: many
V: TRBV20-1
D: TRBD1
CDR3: CSARGTGPYEQYF
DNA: TGCAGTGCTAGGGGGACAGGACCATACGAGCAGTACTTC

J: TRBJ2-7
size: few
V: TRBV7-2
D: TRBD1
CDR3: CASSFLGQGAEQYF
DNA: TGTGCCAGCAGCTTCCTCGGGCAGGGGGCCGAGCAGTACTTC

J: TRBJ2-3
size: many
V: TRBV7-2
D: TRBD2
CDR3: CASKLAGGLQDTQYF
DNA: TGTGCCAGCAAACTAGCGGGGGGGCTTCAAGATACGCAGTATTTT

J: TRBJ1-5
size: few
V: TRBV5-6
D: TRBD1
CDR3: CASSISGTGSQPQHF
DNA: TGTGCCAGCAGCATAAGCGGGACAGGGTCACAGCCCCAGCATTTT

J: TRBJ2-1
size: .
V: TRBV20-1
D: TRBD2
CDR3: CSAKTSGGTSSYNEQFF
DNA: TGCAGTGCCAAGACTAGCGGGGGGACTAGCTCCTACAATGAGCAGTTCTTC

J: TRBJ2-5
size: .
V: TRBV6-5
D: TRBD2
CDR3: CASSYRGLAGGIYQETQYF
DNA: TGTGCCAGCAGTTACCGAGGACTAGCGGGGGGCATTTACCAAGAGACCCAGTACTTC

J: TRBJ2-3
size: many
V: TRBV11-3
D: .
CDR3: CASSQNLRDTQYF
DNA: TGTGCCAGCAGCCAAAACCTCAGAGATACGCAGTATTTT

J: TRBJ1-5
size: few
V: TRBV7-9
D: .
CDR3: CASSLGEGLQPQHF
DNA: TGTGCCAGCAGCTTAGGGGAGGGGCTCCAGCCCCAGCATTTT

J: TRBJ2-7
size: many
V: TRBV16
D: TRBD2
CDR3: CASSQPTAASGGTISYEQYF
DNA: TGTGCCAGCAGCCAGCCGACAGCGGCTAGCGGGGGGACTATCTCCTACGAGCAGTACTTC

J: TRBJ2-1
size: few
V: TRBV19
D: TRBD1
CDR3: CASSIFGIWGTETYSSYNEQFF
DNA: TGTGCCAGTAGTATTTTTGGTATTTGGGGGACAGAAACTTATAGCTCCTACAATGAGCAGTTCTTC

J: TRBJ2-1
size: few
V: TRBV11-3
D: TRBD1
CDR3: CASSPRDRGPYNEQFF
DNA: TGTGCCAGCAGCCCCAGGGACAGGGGGCCTTACAATGAGCAGTTCTTC

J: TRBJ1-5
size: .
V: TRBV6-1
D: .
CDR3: CASKRGLNQPQHF
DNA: TGTGCCAGCAAGAGGGGATTAAATCAGCCCCAGCATTTT

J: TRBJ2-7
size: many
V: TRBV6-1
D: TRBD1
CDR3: CASSIGTGGTYEQYF
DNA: TGTGCCAGCAGTATCGGGACAGGGGGGACCTACGAGCAGTACTTC

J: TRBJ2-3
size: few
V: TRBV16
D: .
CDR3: CASSPQLSGTSTDTQYF
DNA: TGTGCCAGCAGCCCCCAACTTAGCGGCACTAGCACAGATACGCAGTATTTT

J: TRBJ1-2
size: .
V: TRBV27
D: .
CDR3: CASSLGAGLNYGYTF
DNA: TGTGCCAGCAGTTTAGGCGCAGGGCTAAACTATGGCTACACCTTC

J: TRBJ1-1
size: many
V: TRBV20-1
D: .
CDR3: CSAYGAGNTEAFF
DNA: TGCAGTGCCTATGGGGCGGGGAACACTGAAGCTTTCTTT

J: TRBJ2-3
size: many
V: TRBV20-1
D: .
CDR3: CSAYRVDTDTQYF
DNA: TGCAGTGCTTACAGGGTTGACACAGATACGCAGTATTTT

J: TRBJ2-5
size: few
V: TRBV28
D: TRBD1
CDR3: CASSPGTGWEETQYF
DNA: TGTGCCAGCAGTCCGGGGACAGGATGGGAAGAGACCCAGTACTTC

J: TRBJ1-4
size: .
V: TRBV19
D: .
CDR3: CASTKMTTNEKLFF
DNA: TGTGCCAGTACCAAGATGACAACTAATGAAAAACTGTTTTTT

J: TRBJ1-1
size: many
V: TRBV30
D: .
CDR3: CAWRMTPAIEAFF
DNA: TGTGCCTGGAGGATGACACCGGCGATTGAAGCTTTCTTT

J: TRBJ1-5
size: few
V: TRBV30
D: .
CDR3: CAWGFGPVYSNQPQHF
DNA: TGTGCCTGGGGGTTTGGCCCCGTATATAGCAATCAGCCCCAGCATTTT

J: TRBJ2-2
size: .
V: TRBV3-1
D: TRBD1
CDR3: CASTARQGGTGELFF
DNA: TGTGCCAGCACCGCCCGACAGGGGGGTACCGGGGAGCTGTTTTTT

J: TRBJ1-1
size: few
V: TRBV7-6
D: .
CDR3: CASSKTRKNTEAFF
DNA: TGTGCCAGCAGCAAGACCCGAAAGAACACTGAAGCTTTCTTT

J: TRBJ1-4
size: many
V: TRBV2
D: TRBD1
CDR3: CASSVDRATNEKLFF
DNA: TGTGCCAGCAGCGTCGACAGGGCAACTAATGAAAAACTGTTTTTT

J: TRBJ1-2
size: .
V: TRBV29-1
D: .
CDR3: CSVEEKDGYTF
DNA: TGCAGCGTTGAGGAGAAGGATGGCTACACCTTC

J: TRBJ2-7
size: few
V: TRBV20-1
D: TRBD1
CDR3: CSATGTGRQYF
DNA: TGCAGTGCAACCGGGACAGGGCGGCAGTACTTC

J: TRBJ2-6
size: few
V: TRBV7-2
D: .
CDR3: CASSPSGGSGANVLTF
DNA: TGTGCCAGCAGCCCATCCGGAGGCTCTGGGGCCAACGTCCTGACTTTC

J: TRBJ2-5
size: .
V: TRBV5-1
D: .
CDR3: CASRRGPTVSQETQYF
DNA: TGCGCCAGCAGGCGCGGACCGACAGTTTCTCAAGAGACCCAGTACTTC

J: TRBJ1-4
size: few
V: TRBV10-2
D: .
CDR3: CASSEGRTPEKLFF
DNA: TGCGCCAGCAGTGAGGGACGGACTCCTGAAAAACTGTTTTTT

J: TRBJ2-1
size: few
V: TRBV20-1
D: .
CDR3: CRIRGDAYNEQFF
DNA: TGCAGGATTAGGGGGGACGCCTACAATGAGCAGTTCTTC

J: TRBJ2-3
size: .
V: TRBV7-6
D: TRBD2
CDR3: CASSLIAGGSDTQYF
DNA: TGTGCCAGCAGCTTAATAGCGGGGGGTTCAGATACGCAGTATTTT

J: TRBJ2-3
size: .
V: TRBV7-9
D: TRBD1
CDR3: CASGDRVFTDTQYF
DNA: TGTGCCAGCGGGGACAGGGTATTCACAGATACGCAGTATTTT

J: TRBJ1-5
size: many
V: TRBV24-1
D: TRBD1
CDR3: CATSDSTGVGPQHF
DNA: TGTGCCACCAGTGATTCGACAGGGGTGGGGCCCCAGCATTTT

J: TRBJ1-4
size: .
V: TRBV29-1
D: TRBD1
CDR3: CSAEGGTANEKLFF
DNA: TGCAGCGCCGAAGGAGGGACAGCTAATGAAAAACTGTTTTTT

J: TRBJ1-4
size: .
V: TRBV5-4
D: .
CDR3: CASSARGPGEKLFF
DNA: TGTGCCAGCAGCGCCAGGGGACCTGGAGAAAAACTGTTTTTT

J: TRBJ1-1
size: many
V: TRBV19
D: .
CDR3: CASTDAEPEAFF
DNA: TGTGCCAGTACCGATGCGGAGCCTGAAGCTTTCTTT

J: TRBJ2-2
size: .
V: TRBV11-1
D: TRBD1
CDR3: CASSSSQGYTGELFF
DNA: TGTGCCAGCAGCTCCTCACAGGGGTACACCGGGGAGCTGTTTTTT

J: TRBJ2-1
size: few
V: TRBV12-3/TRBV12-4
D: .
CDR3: CASSPLTGSSYNEQFF
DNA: TGTGCCAGCAGTCCATTAACCGGGAGCTCCTACAATGAGCAGTTCTTC

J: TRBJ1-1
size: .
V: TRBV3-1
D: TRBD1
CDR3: CASSQSGGWNREAFF
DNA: TGTGCCAGCAGCCAATCAGGGGGCTGGAATCGGGAAGCTTTCTTT

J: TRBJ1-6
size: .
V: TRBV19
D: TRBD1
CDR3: CASMRDRGSPLHF
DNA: TGTGCCAGTATGAGGGACAGGGGCTCACCCCTCCACTTT

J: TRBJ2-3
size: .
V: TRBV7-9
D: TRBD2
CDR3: CASTSGTSGNKPTQYF
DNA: TGTGCCAGCACCTCCGGGACTAGCGGTAATAAACCTACGCAGTATTTT